These 5 T cell receptor beta chains came from one sample sequenced in a study of T-cell reconstitution after alpha-beta-depleted transplantation in children. The TCRbeta library incorporated unique molecular identifiers. From the PCR reads, TCRdb called clonotypes with MiXCR, one entry per CDR3 protein. The data show about 1,000,000 distinct CDR3 sequences, under 30% seen once. The input for sequencing was PBMCs, mostly from graft donor cells, taken 360 days after TCRalphabeta/CD19-depleted stem cell transplant. Receptor source: a boy less than two years old who had a stem cell transplant for SCID, so the T cells may come from the graft donor.

The chain has TRBV9 and TRBJ2-5; the D is unclear. Germline loops: CDR1 SGDLS, CDR2 YYNGEE. Trimming cost V 4 bases and J 2 bases, with 9 bases left between them. This CDR3 spans 13 amino acids. This chain's CDR3 is CASSRSYQETQYF. The CDR3 nucleotides are TGTGCCAGCAGCCGAAGTTATCAAGAGACCCAGTACTTC.

This chain connects TRBV5-1 to TRBJ2-1; D perhaps matches TRBD1 (7 bases). Germline V gene sequence: CDR1 SGHRS, CDR2 YFSETQ. The ends were cut back, 0 bases at V and 6 bases at J, with 13 bases in the middle. The CDR3 loop spans 15 amino acids. CDR3 in amino acids: CASSLAGGGSNEQFF. CDR3 bases: TGCGCCAGCAGCTTGGCAGGAGGGGGCTCCAATGAGCAGTTCTTC.

This chain uses TRBV18 with TRBJ1-1; 7 nucleotides align to TRBD1. Per germline, CDR1 KGHSH and CDR2 LQKENI. The CDR3 sequence is 12 residues long. With V trimmed by 2 bases and J by 6 bases, 0 bases remained unmatched. The CDR3 coding sequence is TGTGCCAGCTCACCAGACAGGGCTGAAGCTTTCTTT. This codes for CASSPDRAEAFF.

V is TRBV20-1 and J is TRBJ2-5, with 15 positions matching TRBD2. Per germline, CDR1 DFQATT and CDR2 SNEGSKA (reference sequence). V was pared by 6 bases and J by 1 base, with 15 bases of the junction left unmatched. The CDR3 covers 19 residues. The CDR3 bases are TGCAGTGCCACCATCCCCGGGACTAGCGGGGGGCGGGGCCAAGAGACCCAGTACTTC. Translating it yields CSATIPGTSGGRGQETQYF.

Only a few counts were recorded for this clonotype. The chain joins TRBV6-1 to TRBJ1-2; TRBD1 aligns across 8 bases. The V gene end was trimmed by 7 bases and the J gene end by 3 bases; junction bases not matched to a gene: 7. The germline CDR1 and CDR2 sequences are MNHNS and SASEGT. The CDR3 contains 14 residues. The CDR3 spells CASKYGRGHYGYTF. The CDR3 DNA is TGTGCCAGCAAATATGGCAGGGGGCACTATGGCTACACCTTC.